Described below is a single T cell receptor beta chain sequence and its context. Its antigen is not known. The isolated RNA, all of it, was reverse transcribed, so expressed TCRB transcripts were what got sequenced. TCRdb's table, derived via immunoSEQ multiplex PCR, lists solely in-frame clones and lacks some. The sample gives roughly 380,000 clones, roughly a fifth of which show up once; 0.044% is in the top ten. Unmatched junction bases numbered 6, after V lost 4 bases and J lost 3 bases. The CDR3 has 14 amino acids. The germline V gene encodes CDR1 SQVTM and CDR2 ANQGSEA. This specimen comes from a study of beta chain features in type 1 diabetes. Study conclusions and caveats: Among patients, naive, central memory and Treg TCRB repertoires appeared more similar than among healthy donors. Individuals with type 1 diabetes displayed fewer insertions and more deletions at VDJ junctions. There was no resolution here of whether HLA type influences TCRB rearrangement. Moderately but significantly shorter TCRB CDR3s were found in Type 1 diabetes patients in all four CD4+ subsets.

This receptor was taken from a woman younger than 35 in good health. V and J are TRBV29-1 and TRBJ1-5; 7 bases fit TRBD1. Input material: naive CD4+ T cells from blood. In DNA form, the CDR3 reads TGCAGCGTTGGACAGGGAAACCCCAATCAGCCCCAGCATTTT. Translated: CSVGQGNPNQPQHF.